These 28 T cell receptor beta chains were sequenced from one sample in a study of blood T cell repertoires in COVID-19. The assay was immunoSEQ multiplex PCR, and TCRdb's table has in-frame clones only and misses some. The sample lists over 75,000 clones, 90% occurring once. Sequencing input: peripheral blood. The receptor source for this set is a human donor with active COVID-19. The donor label of this sample is uncertain.

The rearrangement joins TRBV11-2 to TRBJ2-1; the match to TRBD1 covers 8 bases. The ends lost 4 bases at V and 0 bases at J; junction bases unmatched: 5. The CDR3 spans 16 residues. CDR1 and CDR2 from the germline V gene are SGHAT and FQNNGV. The CDR3 sequence: CASSSRTGSSYNEQFF. The CDR3 bases are TGTGCCAGCAGCTCCAGGACAGGGAGCTCCTACAATGAGCAGTTCTTC.

This clone has only one observation. The rearrangement joins TRBV7-3 to TRBJ2-3; 9 bases are shared with TRBD2. V lost 5 bases, J lost 0 bases, and 12 bases stayed unmatched. The germline gives CDR1 SGHTA, CDR2 FQGTGA. The CDR3 runs to 18 residues. DNA of the CDR3: TGTGCCAGCAGCCCCCCCGAGGGGAGCGGGGGGAGCACAGATACGCAGTATTTT. Amino acid sequence: CASSPPEGSGGSTDTQYF.

This clone has just one count. The rearrangement links TRBV28 to TRBJ1-6; D ambiguous. Trimming shortened V by 8 bases and J by 19 bases, and 9 bases separated the two germline ends. CDR1 is MDHEN, CDR2 SYDVKM, per germline. The CDR3 totals 8 residues. In DNA form, the CDR3 reads TGTGCCAGCGGATCGGGGCACTTT. Encoded protein: CASGSGHF.

The CDR3 loop is CATVSGGASNEQFF. In nucleotides, the CDR3 is TGTGCCACCGTAAGCGGGGGGGCATCCAATGAGCAGTTCTTC. The J gene is TRBJ2-1, the V gene TRBV2, with TRBD2 matching over 10 bases. Germline V gene lookup returns CDR1 SNHLY and CDR2 FYNNEI. The CDR3 covers 14 residues. Unmatched junction bases numbered 9, after V lost 10 bases and J lost 6 bases. Based on the CDR3 plus reference TRBV2 and TRBJ2-1, the full variable domain is EPEVTQTPSHQVTQMGQEVILRCVPISNHLYFYWYRQILGQKVEFLVSFYNNEISEKSEIFDDQFSVERPDGSNFTLKIRSTKLEDSAMYFCATVSGGASNEQFFGPGTRLTVL.

This clone is a singleton in its sample. The chain links TRBV13 to TRBJ1-2, with D possibly being TRBD1 (6 bases). V lost 5 bases and J lost 6, with 19 bases in between. The CDR3 sequence is 15 residues long. Germline CDR1 and CDR2: PRHDT and FYEKMQ (reference sequence). The CDR3 sequence: CASSPRQVLRDGYTF. The CDR3 bases are TGTGCCAGCAGCCCAAGACAGGTATTGAGGGATGGCTACACCTTC.

The rearrangement joins TRBV9 to TRBJ1-2; TRBD1 matches at 10 bases. The germline CDR1 and CDR2 sequences are SGDLS and YYNGEE. The CDR3 is 15 amino acids. V shed 3 bases and J 3 bases; nucleotides not matched to a gene: 5. DNA of the CDR3: TGTGCCAGCAGCGCCCGGACAGGGGGTTACTATGGCTACACCTTC. It codes for CASSARTGGYYGYTF.

This rearrangement joins TRBV12-5 to TRBJ2-3; 8 bases are a match to TRBD2. Trimming took 0 bases from V and 7 from J; bases not matched to a gene: 12. The CDR3 extends over 17 amino acids. Germline V gene sequence: CDR1 LGHNT, CDR2 FRNRAP. CDR3 nucleotides: TGTGCTAGTGGTTTGGTAACAGCGGGGGTCTTAGACTATACGCAGTATTTT. As protein: CASGLVTAGVLDYTQYF. The full variable domain, rest sourced from reference TRBV12-5 and TRBJ2-3, is DARVTQTPRHKVTEMGQEVTMRCQPILGHNTVFWYRQTMMQGLELLAYFRNRAPLDDSGMPKDRFSAEMPDATLATLKIQPSEPRDSAVYFCASGLVTAGVLDYTQYFGPGTRLTVL.

This clone has only one observation. The gene calls are TRBV4-1 and TRBJ2-1, with TRBD1 matching over 8 bases. Germline lookup yields CDR1 MGHRA and CDR2 YSYEKL. The CDR3 length is 18 residues. The V and J ends lost 0 bases and 0 bases, in that order; junction bases with no gene match: 7. The CDR3 DNA is TGCGCCAGCAGCCAAGATAGGACAGGGACGATCTCCTACAATGAGCAGTTCTTC. Amino acid sequence: CASSQDRTGTISYNEQFF.

The chain couples TRBV14 to TRBJ2-7, with D maybe TRBD1 (5 bases). V lost 4 bases and J 0 bases, leaving 7 bases between the germline ends. The germline gives CDR1 SGHDN, CDR2 FVKESK. The CDR3 is made up of 13 amino acids. The CDR3 DNA reads TGTGCCAGCAGCCGACAGTTCTCCTACGAGCAGTACTTC. Translating gives CASSRQFSYEQYF.

V usage is TRBV4-3 and J usage is TRBJ1-6; unclear D gene. V lost 0 bases and J lost 10, with 7 bases in between. The CDR3 covers 13 residues. CDR1 and CDR2 (germline): LGHNA, YSLEER. CDR3 protein: CASSQDSTSPLHF. CDR3 nucleotide sequence: TGCGCCAGCAGCCAAGACAGTACCTCACCCCTCCACTTT.

CDR3 loop: CASSPGQGPNEQFF. The CDR3 DNA sequence: TGTGCCAGCAGCCCGGGACAGGGCCCCAATGAGCAGTTCTTC. This chain connects TRBV5-8 to TRBJ2-1; 9 nucleotides agree with TRBD1. The germline CDR1 and CDR2 sequences are SGHTS and YDEGEE. J gave up 6 bases and V 4 bases, and 5 bases lay outside the gene matches. This CDR3 comprises 14 residues.

Here the CDR3 reads CASSYYRSTEAFF. CDR3 nucleotides: TGTGCCAGCAGTTATTACAGGAGCACTGAAGCTTTCTTT. The chain uses TRBV6-5 and TRBJ1-1; D is possibly TRBD1 (5 bases). Between the trimmed V and J ends, which lost 3 bases and 4 bases, there was a span of 9 bases. The CDR3 is 13 residues long. Per germline, CDR1 MNHEY and CDR2 SVGAGI.

The chain combines TRBV24-1 with TRBJ1-2; D remains ambiguous. Trimming took 1 base from V and 5 from J, leaving 7 bases between them. The germline V gene encodes CDR1 KGHDR and CDR2 SFDVKD. The CDR3 spans 13 residues. CDR3 protein: CATSDLGGYGYTF. As DNA, the CDR3 is TGTGCCACCAGTGATTTAGGAGGTTATGGCTACACCTTC.

The chain is built from TRBV11-2 and TRBJ1-1; D remains unclear. The V end lost 3 bases, the J end lost 0 bases, and 11 bases lay between the germline ends. The CDR3 spans 15 residues. Germline CDR1 reads SGHAT; CDR2 reads FQNNGV. The CDR3 DNA sequence: TGTGCCAGCAGCTTTGCAGGAACCATGAACACTGAAGCTTTCTTT. Protein product: CASSFAGTMNTEAFF.

The V and J genes are TRBV19 and TRBJ1-2, with unresolved D. Germline assignment: CDR1 LNHDA and CDR2 SQIVND (reference sequence). The V end was cut by 5 bases, the J end by 4 bases, with 11 bases between. This CDR3 is 13 amino acids long. CDR3 DNA: TGTGCCAGTAGTCCAGCCGGGTCCTATGGCTACACCTTC. As protein: CASSPAGSYGYTF.

Regarding this clone: Different DNA sequences within this sample yield the same CDR3. This chain joins TRBV5-1 and TRBJ2-5, with D unclear. Trimming took off 2 bases at V and 2 bases at J, with 4 bases between the two ends. This CDR3 has 12 amino acids. Germline CDR1 is SGHRS and CDR2 is YFSETQ. CDR3 DNA sequence: TGCGCCAGCAGCTTCTATCAAGAGACCCAGTACTTC. It encodes CASSFYQETQYF.

This clone showed up just once. The J gene is TRBJ2-1, the V gene TRBV7-6; 10 bases agree with TRBD2. The CDR3 runs 16 residues. The V gene end was trimmed by 1 base and the J gene end by 5 bases; junction bases not matched to a gene: 5. Germline V lookup: CDR1 SGHVS, CDR2 FNYEAQ. The CDR3 is CASSLGVAGGHNEQFF. The CDR3, as DNA: TGTGCCAGCAGCTTAGGGGTAGCGGGGGGCCACAATGAGCAGTTCTTC. Full variable domain (remainder filled in from reference TRBV7-6 and TRBJ2-1): GAGVSQSPRYKVTKRGQDVALRCDPISGHVSLYWYRQALGQGPEFLTYFNYEAQQDKSGLPNDRFSAERPEGSISTLTIQRTEQRDSAMYRCASSLGVAGGHNEQFFGPGTRLTVL.

This sequence joins TRBV3-1 (or the pseudogene TRBV3-2) and TRBJ1-1, with 7 bases aligning to TRBD1. V gave up 1 base and J gave up 7 bases; unmatched junction bases: 6. The germline V gene has CDR1 LGHDT and CDR2 YNNKEL (reference sequence). The CDR3 totals 14 residues. CDR3 residues: CASSQAGRGDEAFF. For the CDR3, the DNA is TGTGCCAGCAGCCAAGCGGGCAGGGGGGATGAAGCTTTCTTT.

The chain has TRBV27 and TRBJ2-1; 8 nucleotides match TRBD2. Per the germline V gene, CDR1 is MNHEY and CDR2 is SMNVEV (reference sequence). This CDR3 region has 16 residues. J lost 0 bases, V lost 4 bases, and 5 bases had no gene match. DNA of the CDR3: TGTGCCAGCAGTTCCTGGCGGGGGGTCTCCTACAATGAGCAGTTCTTC. As protein: CASSSWRGVSYNEQFF.

The chain carries TRBV6-5 and TRBJ2-7, with D hard to call. Germline-derived CDR1 and CDR2 are MNHEY and SVGAGI. V was clipped by 3 bases and J by 0 bases, with 9 bases between them. This CDR3 has 14 residues. The CDR3: CASSYGHGSYEQYF. The CDR3 DNA follows: TGTGCCAGCAGTTATGGTCACGGCTCCTACGAGCAGTACTTC.

CDR3 residues: CASSIETGVTYEQYF. The DNA of the CDR3 is TGTGCCAGTAGTATTGAGACAGGGGTTACCTACGAGCAGTACTTC. The V call is TRBV19, the J call TRBJ2-7, with 8 bases fitting TRBD1. J was trimmed by 2 bases and V by 3 bases; bases with no gene match: 6. Per the germline V gene, CDR1 is LNHDA and CDR2 is SQIVND (reference sequence). CDR3 length equals 15 residues.

The chain carries TRBV7-6 and TRBJ1-4, with a weak D call TRBD1 (5 bases). The CDR3 extends over 14 amino acids. Trimming took 5 bases from V and 4 from J, leaving 11 bases between them. The germline V gene has CDR1 SGHVS and CDR2 FNYEAQ. CDR3 amino acids: CASSHRQSNEKLFF. In DNA form, the CDR3 reads TGTGCCAGCAGCCACAGACAGAGTAATGAAAAACTGTTTTTT. Complete variable domain (other parts from reference TRBV7-6 and TRBJ1-4): GAGVSQSPRYKVTKRGQDVALRCDPISGHVSLYWYRQALGQGPEFLTYFNYEAQQDKSGLPNDRFSAERPEGSISTLTIQRTEQRDSAMYRCASSHRQSNEKLFFGSGTQLSVL.

On this clone: This CDR3 is also generated by other DNA sequences in the sample. The gene calls are TRBV6-5 and TRBJ1-3; 7 nucleotides line up with TRBD1. The CDR3 consists of 14 residues. The V gene end was trimmed by 6 bases and the J gene end by 2 bases; junction bases not matched to a gene: 4. In germline, CDR1 is MNHEY, CDR2 SVGAGI. In DNA, the CDR3 is TGTGCCAGCAGCAGAACAGGGGCTGGAAACACCATATATTTT. This translates into CASSRTGAGNTIYF.

The V gene is TRBV7-8, the J gene TRBJ1-6, with D unclear. CDR3 length: 14 residues. The V end was cut by 1 base, the J end by 6 bases, with 7 bases between. Germline V gene sequence: CDR1 SGHVS, CDR2 FQNEAQ. The CDR3 DNA reads as TGTGCCAGCAGCTTAGGGCATACTAATTCACCCCTCCACTTT. Amino acid sequence: CASSLGHTNSPLHF.

The CDR3, as DNA: TGTGCCAGCAGCCCTGGACAGGGGCCTTCACCCCTCCACTTT. Protein product: CASSPGQGPSPLHF. V is TRBV2 and J is TRBJ1-6; 9 bases fit TRBD1. V was clipped by 6 bases and J by 9 bases; unmatched bases: 6. The CDR3 contains 14 residues. CDR1 is SNHLY, CDR2 FYNNEI, per germline.

The table lists this clone with a few counts. This sequence joins TRBV4-3 and TRBJ1-2; the match to TRBD1 covers 7 bases. Per the germline V gene, CDR1 is LGHNA and CDR2 is YSLEER. V was clipped by 0 bases and J by 4 bases; unmatched bases: 8. This CDR3 is built from 16 residues. Written as DNA, the CDR3 is TGCGCCAGCAGCCAAGAGGTCTGGGGACAGCCCTATGGCTACACCTTC. Encoded protein: CASSQEVWGQPYGYTF.

The rearrangement joins TRBV7-9 to TRBJ2-7; 7 bases are a match to TRBD2. The CDR3 is made up of 19 amino acids. CDR1 is SEHNR and CDR2 is FQNEAQ in the germline V gene (reference sequence). V was clipped by 4 bases and J by 0 bases; unmatched bases: 18. The CDR3 protein is CASSSPLTLGGGSSYEQYF. Written as DNA, the CDR3 is TGTGCCAGCAGCTCCCCCTTGACCCTGGGCGGGGGAAGCTCCTACGAGCAGTACTTC.

The chain has TRBV30 and TRBJ1-1; D not resolved. The CDR3 covers 13 residues. The ends were cut back, 1 base at V and 4 bases at J, with 10 bases in the middle. CDR1 is GTSNPN and CDR2 is SVGIG in the germline V gene (reference sequence). CDR3 DNA: TGTGCCTGGAGTGGCGGACGGGGCACTGAAGCTTTCTTT. Residues: CAWSGGRGTEAFF.